The rows below give T cell receptor beta chains drawn from one sample of a study of T cell repertoires in cytomegalovirus infection. TCRdb analysed the reads with MiXCR anew, one entry per CDR3 protein. Seen here are about 400,000 distinct CDR3 sequences, about a third observed once, and the top ten hold about 13%. These receptors' antigens are unknown. Sample: cultured PBMCs, taken from culture after CMV antigen stimulation. The receptors shown here come from a human donor in good health (CMV status not recorded). Some clones in this sample may be carry-over from other donors' samples. Both conserved end residues are part of each CDR3. The order of the fields is clone size, D gene, J gene, CDR3 length, V gene, CDR3 protein, CDR3 DNA. D genes are given only for firm matches. Size values are once, few and many counts, or a class for expanded clones, and some rows have none.

-	TRBD2	TRBJ2-5	17	TRBV7-6	CASSLAGAGAYQETQYF	TGTGCCAGCAGCTTAGCGGGAGCGGGAGCGTACCAAGAGACCCAGTACTTC
many	TRBD2	TRBJ2-2	17	TRBV12-3/TRBV12-4	CASSVGLAGGWAGELFF	TGTGCCAGCAGCGTGGGACTAGCGGGAGGGTGGGCCGGGGAGCTGTTTTTT
-	-	TRBJ2-2	15	TRBV4-1	CASSQGREFTGELFF	TGCGCCAGCAGCCAAGGCCGGGAGTTCACCGGGGAGCTGTTTTTT
-	-	TRBJ2-7	14	TRBV4-3	CASSLLAGIYEQYF	TGCGCCAGCAGCCTATTGGCTGGGATCTACGAGCAGTACTTC
-	TRBD2	TRBJ2-5	15	TRBV6-1	CASRTGGAGGETQYF	TGTGCCAGCAGGACGGGGGGCGCGGGAGGGGAGACCCAGTACTTC
few	-	TRBJ2-2	13	TRBV6-1	CASVDSNTGELFF	TGTGCCAGCGTCGATTCGAACACCGGGGAGCTGTTTTTT
few	-	TRBJ1-4	16	TRBV7-8	CASSLEDSSVNEKLFF	TGTGCCAGCAGCTTAGAGGACAGCTCAGTTAATGAAAAACTGTTTTTT
-	-	TRBJ2-3	13	TRBV6-5	CASTRTRVDTQYF	TGTGCCAGCACTCGGACCCGGGTTGATACGCAGTATTTT
few	-	TRBJ1-2	13	TRBV12-5	CASGLVENYGYTF	TGTGCTAGTGGTTTGGTCGAGAACTATGGCTACACCTTC
-	-	TRBJ2-7	13	TRBV7-4	CASSLGPYYEQYF	TGTGCCAGCAGCTTAGGCCCGTATTACGAGCAGTACTTC
-	-	TRBJ2-2	16	TRBV20-1	CSARPYQRVDTGELFF	TGCAGTGCTAGACCGTACCAGCGGGTTGATACCGGGGAGCTGTTTTTT
-	-	TRBJ2-3	15	TRBV6-6	CASSYGSGSTDTQYF	TGTGCCAGCAGTTATGGTAGCGGATCCACAGATACGCAGTATTTT
once	TRBD2	TRBJ2-1	15	TRBV7-3	CASSLTAGGYNEQFF	TGTGCCAGCAGCTTAACAGCGGGGGGCTACAATGAGCAGTTCTTC
-	TRBD1	TRBJ1-3	15	TRBV11-2	CASRGQASSGNTIYF	TGTGCCAGCAGGGGACAGGCCTCCTCTGGAAACACCATATATTTT
few	TRBD2	TRBJ2-5	17	TRBV6-2/TRBV6-3	CASSYSVLAGGPETQYF	TGTGCCAGCAGTTACTCTGTCCTAGCGGGAGGTCCAGAGACCCAGTACTTC
few	-	TRBJ1-5	14	TRBV12-3/TRBV12-4	CASTRDADNQPQHF	TGTGCCAGCACCCGGGACGCGGACAATCAGCCCCAGCATTTT
-	-	TRBJ1-5	14	TRBV19	CASSPIRGVRPQHF	TGTGCCAGTAGTCCGATCAGGGGAGTGCGGCCCCAGCATTTT
-	TRBD1	TRBJ2-4	16	TRBV11-2	CASSLDRRDRVNVQYF	TGTGCCAGCAGCTTAGATAGGAGGGACAGGGTTAACGTTCAGTACTTC
-	-	TRBJ2-1	13	TRBV20-1	CSARDRGTNPRFF	TGCAGTGCTAGAGATAGGGGGACTAACCCTCGGTTCTTC
-	TRBD1	TRBJ1-2	14	TRBV6-5	CASNRGRGYYGYTF	TGTGCCAGCAACCGGGGCAGGGGGTACTATGGCTACACCTTC
-	-	TRBJ2-3	15	TRBV28	CASSVPPPAVDTQYF	TGTGCCAGCAGTGTTCCACCCCCAGCAGTAGATACGCAGTATTTT
few	TRBD1	TRBJ1-2	15	TRBV19	CASLPGQPSNYGYTF	TGTGCCAGCCTCCCGGGACAGCCGTCGAACTATGGCTACACCTTC
many	-	TRBJ2-4	16	TRBV7-9	CASSYPEGLTKNIQYF	TGTGCCAGCAGCTACCCTGAAGGGCTGACCAAAAACATTCAGTACTTC
few	-	TRBJ1-3	14	TRBV12-3/TRBV12-4	CASSFGRMVATIYF	TGTGCCAGCAGTTTTGGGCGCATGGTGGCCACCATATATTTT
-	-	TRBJ2-3	13	TRBV7-2	CASSLVARDTQYF	TGTGCCAGCAGCTTAGTAGCAAGAGATACGCAGTATTTT
-	-	TRBJ1-5	11	TRBV2	CASSDPQPQHF	TGTGCCAGCAGTGATCCTCAGCCCCAGCATTTT
-	TRBD1	TRBJ2-4	17	TRBV12-5	CASGLVVGQGAKNIQYF	TGTGCTAGTGGTTTGGTAGTTGGACAGGGGGCGAAAAACATTCAGTACTTC
few	-	TRBJ2-2	19	TRBV27	CASTPRSPGRMSYTGELFF	TGTGCCAGCACTCCTAGGAGCCCGGGAAGGATGTCGTACACCGGGGAGCTGTTTTTT
many	-	TRBJ2-1	14	TRBV7-2	CASSLDNGFNEQFF	TGTGCCAGCAGCTTAGACAACGGTTTCAATGAGCAGTTCTTC
-	-	TRBJ1-1	10	TRBV10-3	CAIGELEAFF	TGTGCCATCGGTGAACTTGAAGCTTTCTTT
few	TRBD2	TRBJ2-3	16	TRBV5-4	CASSFPSGYGTDTQYF	TGTGCCAGCAGCTTTCCTAGCGGGTATGGCACAGATACGCAGTATTTT
-	-	TRBJ1-1	15	TRBV5-1	CASSFRGATNTEAFF	TGCGCCAGCAGTTTCCGAGGGGCTACGAACACTGAAGCTTTCTTT
-	-	TRBJ2-1	13	TRBV27	CASSNGQLNEQFF	TGTGCCAGCAGCAACGGACAGCTCAATGAGCAGTTCTTC
few	-	TRBJ2-2	15	TRBV6-6	CASTSPRGGTGELFF	TGTGCCAGCACCAGCCCCAGGGGGGGGACCGGGGAGCTGTTTTTT
many	-	TRBJ2-1	14	TRBV7-2	CASNRVAGLNEQFF	TGTGCCAGCAACCGTGTGGCAGGGCTCAATGAGCAGTTCTTC
-	-	TRBJ2-7	13	TRBV19	CASSILDSYEQYF	TGTGCCAGTAGTATCCTGGACTCCTACGAGCAGTACTTC
few	TRBD1	TRBJ1-1	16	TRBV7-8	CASSLAAGTGNTEAFF	TGTGCCAGCAGCTTAGCGGCGGGGACAGGGAACACTGAAGCTTTCTTT
few	-	TRBJ2-1	13	TRBV7-6	CASSLEKWAEQFF	TGTGCCAGCAGCTTAGAAAAGTGGGCTGAGCAGTTCTTC
-	-	TRBJ1-1	17	TRBV2	CASSKYRVYSMNTEAFF	TGTGCCAGCAGTAAATACAGGGTCTACTCCATGAACACTGAAGCTTTCTTT
-	TRBD2	TRBJ2-3	15	TRBV10-3	CAISELAKSSDTQYF	TGTGCCATCAGTGAACTAGCGAAGAGTTCAGATACGCAGTATTTT
many	-	TRBJ2-2	14	TRBV4-1	CASSHGLDNGELFF	TGCGCCAGCAGCCACGGACTGGATAACGGGGAGCTGTTTTTT
-	-	TRBJ2-1	15	TRBV15	CATSRVTSSYNEQFF	TGTGCCACCAGCAGAGTTACCAGCTCCTACAATGAGCAGTTCTTC
-	TRBD1	TRBJ1-5	17	TRBV27	CASSFLTGTGINQPQHF	TGTGCCAGCAGCTTTTTAACCGGGACAGGGATAAATCAGCCCCAGCATTTT
-	TRBD2	TRBJ2-7	15	TRBV6-2/TRBV6-3	CASSYGLAATYEQYF	TGTGCCAGCAGTTACGGGCTAGCGGCAACCTACGAGCAGTACTTC
many	-	TRBJ1-3	18	TRBV7-2	CASSLGRVRKFSGNTIYF	TGTGCCAGCAGCTTAGGAAGAGTTAGGAAATTCTCTGGAAACACCATATATTTT
many	-	TRBJ2-3	15	TRBV7-2	CASSPRGRRTDTQYF	TGTGCCAGCAGCCCCCGAGGTCGGCGCACAGATACGCAGTATTTT
many	-	TRBJ2-1	14	TRBV7-2	CASSLGTGRDEQFF	TGTGCCAGCAGCTTAGGAACTGGTAGGGATGAGCAGTTCTTC
-	-	TRBJ2-5	14	TRBV4-3	CASSQEGLQETQYF	TGCGCCAGCAGCCAAGAAGGACTACAAGAGACCCAGTACTTC
-	-	TRBJ2-1	13	TRBV2	CASTSLDVPGPFF	TGTGCCAGCACCTCCTTGGACGTACCAGGCCCGTTCTTC
few	TRBD1	TRBJ1-2	18	TRBV10-3	CAISDGPSRRQGAGGYTF	TGTGCCATCAGTGATGGTCCATCGAGACGACAGGGTGCGGGGGGCTACACCTTC
-	TRBD2	TRBJ2-3	15	TRBV20-1	CSAREAGGSTDTQYF	TGCAGTGCTAGAGAAGCGGGAGGAAGCACAGATACGCAGTATTTT
few	-	TRBJ2-6	15	TRBV6-1	CASNPRRSGANVLTF	TGTGCCAGCAATCCTCGGCGCTCTGGGGCCAACGTCCTGACTTTC
-	-	TRBJ1-1	14	TRBV12-3/TRBV12-4	CASSSWAQNTEAFF	TGTGCCAGCAGTTCGTGGGCCCAGAACACTGAAGCTTTCTTT
few	-	TRBJ2-6	15	TRBV19	CASTPMRFGANVLTF	TGTGCCAGTACCCCAATGAGGTTTGGGGCCAACGTCCTGACTTTC
-	-	TRBJ2-3	13	TRBV11-2	CASSLGGSDTQYF	TGTGCCAGCAGCTTAGGTGGTTCAGATACGCAGTATTTT
many	TRBD2	TRBJ2-5	17	TRBV7-2	CASSLAPTSGVQETQYF	TGTGCCAGCAGCTTAGCCCCGACTAGCGGGGTCCAAGAGACCCAGTACTTC